This T cell receptor beta chain was recorded in a study of blood T cells in healthy people across ages. Samples each had at least 5.5 micrograms of total RNA extracted. CDR3 length: 13 residues. From germline, CDR1 is SQVTM and CDR2 ANQGSEA. Losses at the gene ends were 2 bases for V and 7 bases for J; bases not matched to a gene: 3. Primers used in a second PCR of about 6 to 12 cycles were a sample-barcoded 5' primer and a J-beta primer mix. MiXCR, applied by TCRdb to the 5' RACE reads, yields one record per CDR3 protein. The data hold 600,000 to 850,000 distinct CDR3 sequences, with around a quarter observed a single time. The same data also contributed to another study, on T cells of mothers and their children. In that study: A few mothers and their six children, all healthy Caucasians, donated. Related mother-child pairs shared marginally more repertoire than unrelated pairs, though not significantly.

The chain joins TRBV29-1 to TRBJ2-1; 9 bases are shared with TRBD2. This receptor was taken from a boy between 5 and 17 years old in good health. Material: blood. DNA for the CDR3: TGCAGCGTTGAAATCCTAGCGGGAAATGAGCAGTTCTTC. This codes for CSVEILAGNEQFF.